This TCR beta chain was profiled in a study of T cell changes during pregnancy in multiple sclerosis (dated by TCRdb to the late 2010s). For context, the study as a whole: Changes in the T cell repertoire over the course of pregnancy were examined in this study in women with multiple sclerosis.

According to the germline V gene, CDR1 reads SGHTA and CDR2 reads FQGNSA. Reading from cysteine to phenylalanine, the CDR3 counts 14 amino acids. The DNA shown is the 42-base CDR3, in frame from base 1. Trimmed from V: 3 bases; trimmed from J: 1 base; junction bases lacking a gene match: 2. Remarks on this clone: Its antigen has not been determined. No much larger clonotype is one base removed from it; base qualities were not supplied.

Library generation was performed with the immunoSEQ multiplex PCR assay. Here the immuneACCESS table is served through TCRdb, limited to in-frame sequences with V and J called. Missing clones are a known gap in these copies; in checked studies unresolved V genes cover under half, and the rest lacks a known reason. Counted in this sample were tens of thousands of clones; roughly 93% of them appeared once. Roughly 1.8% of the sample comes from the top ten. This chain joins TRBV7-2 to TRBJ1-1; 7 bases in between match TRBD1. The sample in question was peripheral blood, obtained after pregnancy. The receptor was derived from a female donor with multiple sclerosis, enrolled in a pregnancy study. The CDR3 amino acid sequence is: CASSLGQSNTEAFF. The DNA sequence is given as TGTGCCAGCAGCTTGGGACAGTCGAACACTGAAGCTTTCTTT.